This T cell receptor (beta chain) was recovered during a study of blood T cell repertoires in COVID-19. This CDR3 has 18 amino acids. Unmatched junction bases numbered 11, after V lost 2 bases and J lost 2 bases. The germline V gene has CDR1 SGHVS and CDR2 FNYEAQ. TCRdb's copy holds only in-frame clones and misses some; the assay was immunoSEQ multiplex PCR. The table shows around 340,000 clones, with around nine tenths occurring only once. The chain couples TRBV7-6 to TRBJ2-1; 8 nucleotides align to TRBD2. The TCR originated in a young woman who had been exposed to COVID-19. The material sequenced was PBMCs or T cells enriched from blood (not recorded which). CDR3 sequence: CASSLMVLGLGTYNEQFF. Written as DNA, the CDR3 is TGTGCCAGCAGCTTAATGGTATTGGGACTAGGGACCTACAATGAGCAGTTCTTC.